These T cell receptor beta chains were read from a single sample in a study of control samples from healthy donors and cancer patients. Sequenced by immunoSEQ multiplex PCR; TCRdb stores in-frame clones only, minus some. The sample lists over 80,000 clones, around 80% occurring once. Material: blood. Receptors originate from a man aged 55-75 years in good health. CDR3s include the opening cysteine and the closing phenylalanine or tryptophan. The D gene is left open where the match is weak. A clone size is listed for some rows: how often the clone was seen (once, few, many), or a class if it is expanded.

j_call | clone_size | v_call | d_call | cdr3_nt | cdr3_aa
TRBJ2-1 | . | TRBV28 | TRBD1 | TGTGCCAGCAGTTTTGTGGTGGACGGGACAGGGGGACTAGTTGTCTACAATGAGCAGTTCTTC | CASSFVVDGTGGLVVYNEQFF
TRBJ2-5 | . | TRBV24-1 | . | TGTGCCACCAGTGATTTCGAGACAGGGAGGGAGACCCAGTACTTC | CATSDFETGRETQYF
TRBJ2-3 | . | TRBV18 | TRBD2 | TGTGCCAGCTCACCGTACCTAGCGGGGGGACCTAGCACAGATACGCAGTATTTT | CASSPYLAGGPSTDTQYF
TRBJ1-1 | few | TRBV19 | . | TGTGCCAGTAGTATGGTCGCGGATAACACTGAAGCTTTCTTT | CASSMVADNTEAFF
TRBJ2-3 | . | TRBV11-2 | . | TGTGCCAGCAGCCCGGGTCGGATCACAGATACGCAGTATTTT | CASSPGRITDTQYF
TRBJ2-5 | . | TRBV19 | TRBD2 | TGTGCCAGTAGTATAGGGTGGTCGCGGGAGGGTAAAGAGACCCAGTACTTC | CASSIGWSREGKETQYF
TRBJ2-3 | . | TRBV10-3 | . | TGTGCCATCAGCCGTAGCGGAAGCACAGATACGCAGTATTTT | CAISRSGSTDTQYF
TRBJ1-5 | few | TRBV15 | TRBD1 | TGTGCCACCAGTAAGACGGGACAGGGAGTCCAGCCCCAGCATTTT | CATSKTGQGVQPQHF
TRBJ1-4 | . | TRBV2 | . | TGTGCCAGCAGTGAAAGGTTCCGGACAGCTAATGAAAAACTGTTTTTT | CASSERFRTANEKLFF
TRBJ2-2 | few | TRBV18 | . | TGTGCCAGCTCACCGGCTTTTCGGAGGGACGGGGAGCTGTTTTTT | CASSPAFRRDGELFF
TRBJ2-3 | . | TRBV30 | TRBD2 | TGTGCCTGGAGTCTTCAGCGGACTAGCGGGAAGGCAGATACGCAGTATTTT | CAWSLQRTSGKADTQYF
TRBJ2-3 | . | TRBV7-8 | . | TGTGCCAGCAGCTTAGCAGGGTACACAGATACGCAGTATTTT | CASSLAGYTDTQYF
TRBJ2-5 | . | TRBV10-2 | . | TGCGCCAGCGGGGGAGCGCTAGTTCTAGGGGAGACCCAGTACTTC | CASGGALVLGETQYF
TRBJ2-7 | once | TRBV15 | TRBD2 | TGTGCCACCAGCAGAGAGGGCGGGAGGGCCGTCGAGCAGTACTTC | CATSREGGRAVEQYF
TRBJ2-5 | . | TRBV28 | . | TGTGCCAGCAGTCCCCTACTAGTTACAGAGACCCAGTACTTC | CASSPLLVTETQYF
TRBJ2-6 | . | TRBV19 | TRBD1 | TGTGCCAGTAGTAACGGACAGGGGGCTGGGGCCAACGTCCTGACTTTC | CASSNGQGAGANVLTF
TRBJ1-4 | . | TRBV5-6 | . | TGTGCCAGCAGCTTGGACCTGCAGGGTTTGATGTTTTTT | CASSLDLQGLMFF
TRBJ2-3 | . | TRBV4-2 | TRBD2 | TGTGCCAGCAGCCAAGGGATTCGGGAGGCGCAGTATTTT | CASSQGIREAQYF
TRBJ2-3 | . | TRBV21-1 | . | TGTGCCAGCAACCCGAACCCAGATACGCAGTATTTT | CASNPNPDTQYF
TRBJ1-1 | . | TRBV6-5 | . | TGTGCCAGCAGTCGTTTCCTAGACACTGAAGCTTTCTTT | CASSRFLDTEAFF
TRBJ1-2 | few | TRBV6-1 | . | TGTGCCAGCAGTGAAACTGGGGGGGGAAATGGCTACACCTTC | CASSETGGGNGYTF
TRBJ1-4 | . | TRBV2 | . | TGTGCCAGCAGTGTTTGGGGAAACGGCGAAAAACTGTTTTTT | CASSVWGNGEKLFF
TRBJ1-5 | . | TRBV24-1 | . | TGTGCCACCAGTGTGGCCAGCAACAATCAGCCCCAGCATTTT | CATSVASNNQPQHF
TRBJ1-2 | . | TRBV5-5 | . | TGTGCCAGCAGCGTACAGGGAAGTAACTATGGCTACACCTTC | CASSVQGSNYGYTF